Below are 5 T cell receptor beta chains sequenced from a single sample in a study of blood T cell repertoires in COVID-19. The table came from immunoSEQ multiplex PCR; TCRdb's copy has only in-frame clones and leaves some out. The sample holds 180,000 or so clones, about four fifths seen once. Specimen: PBMCs or T cells enriched from blood (not recorded which). The source of these receptors is a man aged 50 to 59 who had recovered from COVID-19.

This clone was detected only a few times. The J gene is TRBJ1-6, the V gene TRBV4-2; a weak D match, TRBD1 (6 bases). The CDR3 consists of 21 residues. The V gene lost 4 bases and the J gene lost 6 bases, with 31 bases spanning the gap. The germline gives CDR1 LGHNA, CDR2 YNFKEQ. The CDR3 reads CASSPQYSEGGLGSGNSPLHF. The CDR3 region has the DNA TGTGCCAGCAGCCCCCAATATAGTGAAGGGGGATTAGGCTCGGGTAATTCACCCCTCCACTTT.

This clone has only a few counts. The V call is TRBV29-1, the J call TRBJ1-3, with D perhaps matching TRBD1 (6 bases). The CDR3 contains 13 residues. Per germline, CDR1 SQVTM and CDR2 ANQGSEA. The V end lost 5 bases, the J end lost 0 bases, and 8 bases lay between the germline ends. The CDR3 DNA sequence: TGCAGCGTTACAGGGCCCTCTGGAAACACCATATATTTT. It yields the protein CSVTGPSGNTIYF.

The chain carries TRBV9 and TRBJ1-1; 10 bases agree with TRBD1. Germline values: CDR1 SGDLS, CDR2 YYNGEE. V lost 4 bases and J lost 2; bases outside the gene matches: 5. This CDR3 is 15 amino acids long. The chain's CDR3 is CASSPQTGGNTEAFF. The CDR3 DNA is TGTGCCAGCAGCCCCCAGACAGGGGGCAACACTGAAGCTTTCTTT.

The chain links TRBV10-1 to TRBJ2-7, with 10 bases aligning to TRBD2. Trimming at V came to 0 bases and at J to 3 bases, leaving 5 bases not matched to a gene. Per germline, CDR1 WNHNN and CDR2 SYGVQD (reference sequence). The CDR3 has 16 amino acids. The CDR3 nucleotides read TGCGCCAGCAGTGAGTCTGGCAGCGGGAGGGTCTACGAGCAGTACTTC. Its protein product is CASSESGSGRVYEQYF.

This clone was detected only once. V usage is TRBV27 and J usage is TRBJ2-1, with 12 nucleotides matching TRBD2. The V gene's germline CDR1 is MNHEY and CDR2 SMNVEV (reference sequence). Losses at the gene ends were 6 bases for V and 2 bases for J; bases not matched to a gene: 2. The CDR3 is made up of 15 amino acids. CDR3 loop: CASRLAGGAYNEQFF. CDR3 nucleotide sequence: TGTGCCAGCAGGCTAGCGGGGGGGGCCTACAATGAGCAGTTCTTC.